This T cell receptor (beta chain) was captured in a study of human T cells and chemical hapten exposure. Findings and limits, study-wide: Each of the donors had alopecia, so their immune responses may not resemble those of healthy people. TCRs whose frequency exceeded 1 in 1000 remained the same following DPC sensitization.

From the RACE reads, TCRdb called clonotypes with MiXCR, one entry per CDR3 protein. The profile covers 75,000 to 90,000 distinct CDR3 sequences, with 10% appearing a single time and about 1.4% taken by the ten largest. The CDR3 sequence is 13 residues long. Trimming shortened V by 4 bases and J by 1 base, and 8 bases separated the two germline ends. CDR1 and CDR2 (germline): LGHNA, YNFKEQ. The sample holds a few counts of this clonotype. What it recognizes is unknown. Time point specified: patch test 1, 2 weeks after DPC sensitization. The treatment denotes: therapeutic diphenylcyclopropenone sensitization with weekly scalp DPC.

The clonotype originates from a woman between 50 and 59 years old with alopecia areata. Some clones in this sample may be carry-over from other donors' samples. The input for sequencing was whole blood, taken in connection with sensitization to the hapten diphenylcyclopropenone (DPC). This sequence joins TRBV4-2 and TRBJ2-7; tentatively, D is TRBD2 (6 bases). DNA for the CDR3: TGTGCCAGCAGCCGGGGACTGTCCTACGAGCAGTACTTC. Translating it yields CASSRGLSYEQYF.